This TCR beta chain was recorded in a study of cytomegalovirus exposure and HLA in healthy donors (TCRdb year 2017). Turning to the overall study: According to an earlier analysis of a few hundred of the donors, some 180 million T cells yielded 95 million to 140 million unique TCR beta sequences and about 300 Gb of sequence data. An early release that covered roughly 600 HLA-typed donors contained approximately 300 gigabases of sequencing data and tens of millions of unique TCR sequences. Of the 300 to 450 genotyped donors, less than 90% were placed in the genetic ancestry cluster associated with self-reported Caucasian donors. The study aimed to test whether cataloging public T cell receptors could reveal signatures of past pathogen exposure. The study used immunosequencing to profile the T cell repertoires of more than 650 subjects and linked those repertoires to cytomegalovirus serostatus. Besides the first cohort of around 700 subjects, a separate validation cohort made up of 120 different subjects was used. To predict cytomegalovirus infection status, the study combined high-throughput TCR immunosequencing, statistical association of individual TCRs with disease status, and machine learning. A later analysis re-examined previously published TCR beta repertoires from around 670 donors and added high-resolution HLA genotyping to investigate patterns of TCR occurrence. Rather than drawing on any new phenotypic data, the later analysis identified candidate immune exposures from TCR beta sequences and the way those sequences occurred across donors. In an earlier analysis of 587 of the donors, high-throughput TCR beta sequencing was used to judge whether each TCR beta V gene segment behaved as functional or pseudogenic. Donor age, sex, ethnicity and CMV serostatus were collected together with the repertoire data. A later genetic analysis used genome-wide SNP genotypes for about 55% of the 666 donors, treating that subset as a discovery cohort. Every discovery cohort repertoire had been produced on one sequencing platform. HLA typing included class I and class II loci at four-digit resolution. Typing coverage varied by locus: roughly 629-630 donors for A, B, C, DRB1 and DQB1; roughly 500 for DQA1; approximately 570 for DPA1; approximately 470 for DPB1. A few DR-DQ haplotypes were treated as single units for association and clustering because of strong linkage in the cohort. Among around 400 genotyped donors of the cohort, an average of roughly 240,000 unique TCR beta nucleotide sequences were sequenced per donor, roughly 20% of them non-productive. Study-wide findings and limitations: V-gene and J-gene trimming of TCR beta chains was associated with a missense DCLRE1C variant in a later genetic analysis, and the association was replicated in an independent cohort. A cluster of highly shared sequence variants was judged likely to represent a technical artifact of the sequencing pipeline. Most TCR sequences were observed very rarely across donors, whereas some public TCRs were present in many individuals. HLA typing was unavailable for some donors at each locus, so association tests used only the typed subset. In this cohort, only TCR beta chains were sequenced, and detectable features were limited by the absence of alpha or paired-chain data. Roughly uniform sequencing depth across donors was assumed in presence/absence analyses, although this assumption may not hold. Compared with the roughly 720-donor mean, donors in an Asian-associated ancestry cluster had fewer N-insertions in productive TCRs, according to a later genetic analysis. In the study, approximately 160 TCR beta chains were listed as associated with cytomegalovirus. In a later analysis, HLA-associated TCR beta chains were found to be more clonally expanded and to have lower generation probabilities than equally common non-associated chains. According to a later analysis, most CMV-associated TCR beta chains appeared to be HLA-restricted, and the HLA associations seemed to be driven largely by CMV exposure. According to the authors, the approach could potentially be generalized to other disease states and immunological phenotypes. A further reported finding was that TCR beta sequences accurately predicted the HLA-A and HLA-B alleles for most subjects in the first cohort. Several of the top co-occurrence clusters appeared to be linked to parvovirus B19, influenza, CMV and Epstein-Barr virus, according to a later analysis. Strong co-occurrence of HLA alleles, especially DR and DQ, made assigning TCR associations to individual alleles difficult. In a later analysis, TCR association rates were found to vary across HLA loci, with the most associated TCRs seen for DRB1 alleles and the fewest for HLA-C alleles. Around 16 rarely observed V segments, including chromosome 9 orphons, were excluded from the earlier analysis of several hundred of the donors because counts were too low. A few of the identified cytomegalovirus-associated TCR beta chains were confirmed in vitro to be specific for cytomegalovirus antigens. The only immune exposure information available for the cohort was CMV serostatus. Correlated functional status among segregating V segments might reflect linkage disequilibrium, but an unknown experimental factor could not be ruled out. A later analysis associated 16,951 TCR beta sequences with specific HLA alleles at a false discovery rate of 0.05. In an earlier analysis of 587 of the donors, most TCR beta V segments appeared in productive rearrangements about 87% or about 30% of the time, broadly matching IMGT annotations. In both the original and validation cohorts, the classifier was reported to diagnose cytomegalovirus status with high specificity and sensitivity.

The method behind the library was the immunoSEQ multiplex PCR assay. A mixture of 60 forward primers for TCR Vbeta segments and 13 reverse primers for TCR Jbeta segments was used in the multiplex PCR. Amplification of the CDR3 region of rearranged TCR beta genes was performed with a multiplex PCR assay on genomic DNA. Amplified TCR beta libraries were sequenced as 87-base-pair reads on the Illumina HiSeq System. In the original analysis: In a later analysis, 77 million or so unique TCR beta chains were counted across the roughly 610 repertoires, and approximately 9.9 million of these chains were shared by at least two donors. Raw reads were error-corrected and collapsed into unique sequences with a nearest-neighbor algorithm that merged closely related sequences to remove PCR and sequencing errors. To assign V, D and J gene segments, CDR3 sequences were aligned to IMGT reference sequences. For a sequence to be retained, at least a six-nucleotide match to both a V gene segment and a J gene segment was required. Rearrangements were classified as productive when the CDR3 lacked stop codons and remained in frame with V and J, and all other rearrangements were classified as non-productive. Following IMGT convention, CDR3 was defined as the stretch from the second conserved V-encoded cysteine to the conserved J-encoded phenylalanine. Sequences without an unambiguous match to a single V gene segment were excluded from the earlier analysis of a few hundred of the donors. An earlier analysis of several hundred of the donors called V segments functional above 56.7% productive rearrangements and segregating when the between-donor standard deviation exceeded 5%. To diagnose cytomegalovirus status from the catalog of TCR beta chain sequences, a statistical classification framework was built. V and J gene assignment, in a later analysis, came from comparing TCR nucleotide sequences with IMGT/GENE-DB human TR gene sequences. Using the TCRdist pipeline, a later analysis assigned CDR3 sequences along with most-parsimonious VDJ recombination scenarios. In a later analysis, each TCR beta chain was defined by its CDR3 amino acid sequence together with its V-gene family, and reads without a unique V-gene family were excluded. A later analysis removed roughly 590 highly shared, low-generation-probability nucleotide sequences to deal with suspected cross-contamination and a sequencing artifact. For each public chain, a later analysis derived a clonal expansion index from normalized ranks of inferred template counts within each repertoire. Generation probabilities in a later analysis came from a VDJ recombination model fitted to out-of-frame rearrangements, and those results were checked against IGoR. In a later analysis, TCR-TCR, TCR-HLA and TCR-CMV co-occurrence was scored with hypergeometric tests, and a repertoire-size bias correction was applied to TCR pairs. To estimate false discovery rates, a later analysis permuted the HLA or CMV assignments 20 times. In a later analysis, co-occurring TCRs were grouped with DBSCAN, and TCRdist sequence similarity was added when clustering was performed within HLA-allele-positive subsets. Repertoires with fewer than 30,000 or more than 120,000 public chains, plus five repertoires with anomalous nucleotide sharing, were excluded from co-occurrence clustering. Imported from immuneACCESS, the table was reduced by TCRdb to in-frame sequences with V and J called. These copies leave out some clones; in studies compared against another copy, an unresolved V gene accounts for under half, and the cause of the remainder is not known. D and trimming come from the DNA, and the V and J calls and clone size come from that table. For this sample there are some 170,000 clones; 82% appear just once. The ten largest clonotypes hold about 1.6% of the sample.

The cohort consisted of 600 or so healthy bone marrow donors. At the time of sampling, all cohort members were nominally healthy, though unrecorded immune exposures were likely present. The donor tested CMV seropositive and was one of the 289 seropositive cohort members. A peripheral blood sample was collected from each donor, and TCR beta sequencing was performed on peripheral blood mononuclear cells. The Qiagen DNeasy Blood Extraction Kit was used to extract genomic DNA from the blood cell samples. A remark on this clone: Its antigen has not been determined. Within one base of it there is no much larger clone, and no base qualities were kept.

The sequencing input was PBMCs. The source is a girl under 18 in good health and CMV-seropositive.

Here the CDR3 is given as CARGSGANVLTF. The nucleotide sequence reads TGTGCCCGGGGTTCTGGGGCCAACGTCCTGACTTTC. The rearrangement combines TRBV30 with TRBJ2-6, and the D gene may be TRBD2, 5 bases matching. The V end loses 8 bases and the J end loses 1 base, and a stretch of 6 bases separates them. The CDR3 spans 12 residues, from the cysteine through the phenylalanine. Of the read, only the CDR3 DNA is kept; its 36 bases are in frame from base 1. The CDR1 and CDR2 encoded by the germline V gene (reference sequence) are GTSNPN and SVGIG.